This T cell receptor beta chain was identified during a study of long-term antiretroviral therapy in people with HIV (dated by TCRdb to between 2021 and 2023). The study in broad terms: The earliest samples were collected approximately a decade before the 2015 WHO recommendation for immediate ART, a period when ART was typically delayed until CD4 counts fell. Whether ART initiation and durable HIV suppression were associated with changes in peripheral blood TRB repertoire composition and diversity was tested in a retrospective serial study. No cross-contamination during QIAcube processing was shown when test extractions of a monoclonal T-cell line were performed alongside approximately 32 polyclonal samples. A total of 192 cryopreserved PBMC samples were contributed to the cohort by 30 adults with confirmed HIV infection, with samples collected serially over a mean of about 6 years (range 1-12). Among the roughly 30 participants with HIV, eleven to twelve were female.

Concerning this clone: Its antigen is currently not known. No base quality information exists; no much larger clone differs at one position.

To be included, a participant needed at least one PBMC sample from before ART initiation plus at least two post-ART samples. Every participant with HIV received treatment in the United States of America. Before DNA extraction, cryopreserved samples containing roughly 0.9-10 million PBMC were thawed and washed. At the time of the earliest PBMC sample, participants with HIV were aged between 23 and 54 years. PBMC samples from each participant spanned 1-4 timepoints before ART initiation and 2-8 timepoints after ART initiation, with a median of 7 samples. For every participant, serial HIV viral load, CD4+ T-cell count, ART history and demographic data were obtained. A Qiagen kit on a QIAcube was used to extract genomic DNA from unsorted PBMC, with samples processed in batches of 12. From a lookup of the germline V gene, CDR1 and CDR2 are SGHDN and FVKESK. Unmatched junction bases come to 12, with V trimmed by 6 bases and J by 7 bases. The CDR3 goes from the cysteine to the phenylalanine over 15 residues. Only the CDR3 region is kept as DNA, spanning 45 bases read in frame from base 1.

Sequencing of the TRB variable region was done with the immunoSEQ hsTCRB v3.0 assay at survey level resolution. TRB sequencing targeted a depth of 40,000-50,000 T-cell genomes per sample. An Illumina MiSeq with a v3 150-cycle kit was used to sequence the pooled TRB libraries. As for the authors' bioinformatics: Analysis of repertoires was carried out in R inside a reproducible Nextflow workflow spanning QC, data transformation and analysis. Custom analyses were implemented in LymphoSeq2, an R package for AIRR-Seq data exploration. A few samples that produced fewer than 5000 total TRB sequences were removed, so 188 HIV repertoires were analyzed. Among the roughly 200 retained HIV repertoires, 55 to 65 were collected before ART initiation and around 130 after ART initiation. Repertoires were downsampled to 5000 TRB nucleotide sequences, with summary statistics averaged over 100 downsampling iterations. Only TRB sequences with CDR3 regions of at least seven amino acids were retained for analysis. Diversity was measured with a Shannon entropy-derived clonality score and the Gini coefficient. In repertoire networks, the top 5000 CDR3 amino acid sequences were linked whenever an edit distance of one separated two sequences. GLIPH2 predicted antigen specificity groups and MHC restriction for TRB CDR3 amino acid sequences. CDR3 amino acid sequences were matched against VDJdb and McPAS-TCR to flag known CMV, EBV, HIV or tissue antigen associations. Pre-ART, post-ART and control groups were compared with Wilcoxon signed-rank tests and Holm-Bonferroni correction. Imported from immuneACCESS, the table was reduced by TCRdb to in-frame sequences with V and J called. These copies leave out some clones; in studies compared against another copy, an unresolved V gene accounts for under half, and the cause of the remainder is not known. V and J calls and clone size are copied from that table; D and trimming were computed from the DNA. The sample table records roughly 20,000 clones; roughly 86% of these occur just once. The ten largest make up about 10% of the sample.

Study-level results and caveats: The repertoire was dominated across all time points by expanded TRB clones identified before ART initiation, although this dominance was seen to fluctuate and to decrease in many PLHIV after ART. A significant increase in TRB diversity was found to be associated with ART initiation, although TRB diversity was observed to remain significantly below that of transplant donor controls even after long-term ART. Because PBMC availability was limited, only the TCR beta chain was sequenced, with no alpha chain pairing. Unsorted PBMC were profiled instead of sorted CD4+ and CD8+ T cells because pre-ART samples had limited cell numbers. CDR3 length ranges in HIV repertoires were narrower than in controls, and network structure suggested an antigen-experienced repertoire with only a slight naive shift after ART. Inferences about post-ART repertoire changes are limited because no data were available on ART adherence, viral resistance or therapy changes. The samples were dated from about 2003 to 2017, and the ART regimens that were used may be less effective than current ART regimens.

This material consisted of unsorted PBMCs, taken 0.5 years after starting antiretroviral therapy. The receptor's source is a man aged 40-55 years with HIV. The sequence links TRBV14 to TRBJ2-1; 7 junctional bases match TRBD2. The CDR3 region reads CASRHLGGSGNEQFF. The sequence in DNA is TGTGCCAGCAGGCACCTTGGCGGGAGTGGGAATGAGCAGTTCTTC.